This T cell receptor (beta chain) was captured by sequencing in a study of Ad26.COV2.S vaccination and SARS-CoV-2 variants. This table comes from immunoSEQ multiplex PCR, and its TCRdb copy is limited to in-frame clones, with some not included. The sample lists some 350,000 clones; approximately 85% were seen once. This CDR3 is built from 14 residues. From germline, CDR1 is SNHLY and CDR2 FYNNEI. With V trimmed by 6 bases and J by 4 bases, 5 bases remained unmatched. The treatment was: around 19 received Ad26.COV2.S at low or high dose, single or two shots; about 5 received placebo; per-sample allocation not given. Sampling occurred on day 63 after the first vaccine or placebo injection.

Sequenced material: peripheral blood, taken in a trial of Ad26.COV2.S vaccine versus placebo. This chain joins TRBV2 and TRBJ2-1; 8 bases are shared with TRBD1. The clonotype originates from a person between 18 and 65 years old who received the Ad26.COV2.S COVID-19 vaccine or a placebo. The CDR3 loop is CASSLQGVYNEQFF. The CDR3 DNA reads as TGTGCCAGCAGCCTACAGGGGGTGTACAATGAGCAGTTCTTC.